Listed below are T cell receptor beta chains from one sample, sequenced in a study of CD8 T cells in Susac syndrome. MiXCR, applied by TCRdb to the immunoSEQ multiplex PCR reads, yields one record per CDR3 protein. The sample lists about 290,000 distinct CDR3 sequences; around 85% were seen once. Sample: CD8+ T cells from PBMCs. The receptors were gathered from a human donor with multiple sclerosis. Both conserved end residues are part of each CDR3. Each record gives: D gene, J gene, V gene, clone size, CDR3 protein, CDR3 DNA. A D gene is named only where the DNA matches it firmly. Part of the rows lack a size; the others show once, few, many or a class for expanded clones.

NA TRBJ1-1 TRBV4-3 NA CASSQEAETEAFF TGCGCCAGCAGCCAAGAGGCGGAGACTGAAGCTTTCTTT
TRBD1 TRBJ2-3 TRBV27 NA CASSLSGQGGDTQYF TGTGCCAGCAGTTTATCGGGACAGGGGGGAGATACGCAGTATTTT
NA TRBJ2-2 TRBV28 NA CASSFVRVRTGELFF TGTGCCAGCAGTTTTGTCAGGGTTAGGACCGGGGAGCTGTTTTTT
TRBD2 TRBJ2-7 TRBV28 NA CASSLLLAGAYEQYF TGTGCCAGCAGCCTACTCTTAGCGGGGGCCTACGAGCAGTACTTC
NA TRBJ1-1 TRBV5-6 NA CASTAGSNTEAFF TGTGCCAGCACGGCGGGGTCGAACACTGAAGCTTTCTTT
NA TRBJ1-5 TRBV6-1 NA CASRAYPVGIGNQPQHF TGTGCCAGCAGGGCGTACCCGGTGGGGATTGGCAATCAGCCCCAGCATTTT
NA TRBJ1-5 TRBV27 NA CASSLSLGTNQPQHF TGTGCCAGCAGTTTATCTTTGGGGACCAATCAGCCCCAGCATTTT
NA TRBJ1-5 TRBV15 NA CATSREENQPQHF TGTGCCACCAGCAGAGAAGAGAATCAGCCCCAGCATTTT
TRBD2 TRBJ2-5 TRBV5-6 NA CASRGDWTSGKETQYF TGTGCCAGCAGAGGGGACTGGACTAGCGGTAAAGAGACCCAGTACTTC
TRBD2 TRBJ2-1 TRBV27 NA CATALLAGEGNEQFF TGTGCCACCGCCTTACTAGCGGGAGAAGGCAATGAGCAGTTCTTC
NA TRBJ1-1 TRBV12-3/TRBV12-4 few CASGQGMNTEAFF TGTGCCAGCGGTCAGGGGATGAACACTGAAGCTTTCTTT
NA TRBJ2-7 TRBV12-3/TRBV12-4 few CASSSSPFSYEQYF TGTGCCAGCAGCTCCAGCCCATTCTCCTACGAGCAGTACTTC
NA TRBJ2-7 TRBV4-3 NA CASSQTGKGEQYF TGCGCCAGCAGCCAAACCGGGAAAGGCGAGCAGTACTTC
TRBD2 TRBJ2-1 TRBV20-1 NA CSARVLTSASYYNEQFF TGCAGTGCTAGAGTTTTGACTAGCGCGTCATACTACAATGAGCAGTTCTTC
NA TRBJ2-7 TRBV4-1 NA CASSQGAGSYEQYF TGCGCCAGCAGCCAAGGGGCAGGATCATACGAGCAGTACTTC
NA TRBJ1-4 TRBV12-3/TRBV12-4 NA CASSLGFQGPFEKLFF TGTGCCAGCAGTTTAGGGTTTCAGGGGCCCTTTGAAAAACTGTTTTTT
NA TRBJ1-4 TRBV4-3 NA CASSQEWAANEKLFF TGCGCCAGCAGCCAAGAGTGGGCAGCTAATGAAAAACTGTTTTTT
TRBD1 TRBJ1-5 TRBV30 NA CAWDTGGGLAQHF TGTGCCTGGGACACAGGGGGTGGATTAGCCCAGCATTTT
NA TRBJ1-5 TRBV27 NA CASSLISGRSNQPQHF TGTGCCAGCAGTTTAATCTCGGGTCGCAGCAATCAGCCCCAGCATTTT
TRBD2 TRBJ2-7 TRBV15 NA CATSTSHSGGEQYF TGTGCCACCAGCACATCCCATAGCGGGGGCGAGCAGTACTTC
NA TRBJ1-5 TRBV28 NA CASSLATGPWGPQHF TGTGCCAGCAGTTTGGCTACAGGGCCTTGGGGACCCCAGCATTTT
TRBD2 TRBJ2-3 TRBV9 NA CASSAPTSGRKHTQYF TGTGCCAGCAGCGCCCCGACTAGCGGGAGAAAGCATACGCAGTATTTT
NA TRBJ2-1 TRBV12-3/TRBV12-4 NA CASTPGESNEQFF TGTGCCAGCACCCCCGGAGAAAGCAATGAGCAGTTCTTC
NA TRBJ2-5 TRBV11-2 NA CASSLEFAPQETQYF TGTGCCAGCAGCTTAGAATTCGCACCCCAAGAGACCCAGTACTTC
NA TRBJ2-1 TRBV24-1 NA CATSDLPFPNEQFF TGTGCCACCAGTGATTTGCCGTTTCCGAATGAGCAGTTCTTC
NA TRBJ2-2 TRBV6-5 few CASKRGVIAGELFF TGTGCCAGCAAAAGGGGGGTGATTGCCGGGGAGCTGTTTTTT
TRBD1 TRBJ1-3 TRBV4-3 NA CASSQEWDRGNTIYF TGCGCCAGCAGCCAAGAATGGGACAGGGGAAACACCATATATTTT
TRBD1 TRBJ1-1 TRBV9 NA CASSDGTAIGVHHF TGTGCCAGCAGCGACGGGACAGCTATTGGGGTCCACCATTTT